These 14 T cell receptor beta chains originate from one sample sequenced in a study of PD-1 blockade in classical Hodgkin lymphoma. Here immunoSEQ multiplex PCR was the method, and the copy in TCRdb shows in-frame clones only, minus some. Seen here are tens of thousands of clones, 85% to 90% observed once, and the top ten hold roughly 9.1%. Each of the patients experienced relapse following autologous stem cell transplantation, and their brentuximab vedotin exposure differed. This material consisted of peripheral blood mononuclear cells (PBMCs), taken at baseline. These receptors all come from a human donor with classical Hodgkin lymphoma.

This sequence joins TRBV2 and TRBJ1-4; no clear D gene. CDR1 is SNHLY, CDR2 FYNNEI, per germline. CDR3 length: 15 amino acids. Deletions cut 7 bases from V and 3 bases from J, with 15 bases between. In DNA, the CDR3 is TGTGCCAGCACGGAAAGGGTCCGGGCTAATGAAAAACTGTTTTTT. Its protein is CASTERVRANEKLFF.

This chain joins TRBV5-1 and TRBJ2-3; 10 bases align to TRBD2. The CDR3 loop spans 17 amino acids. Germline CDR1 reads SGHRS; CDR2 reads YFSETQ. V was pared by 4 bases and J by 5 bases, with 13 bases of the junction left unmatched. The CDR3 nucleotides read TGCGCCAGCAGCCCGGAGGGTAGCGGGAGGATTGGAGATACGCAGTATTTT. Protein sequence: CASSPEGSGRIGDTQYF. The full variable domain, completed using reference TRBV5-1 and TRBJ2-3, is KAGVTQTPRYLIKTRGQQVTLSCSPISGHRSVSWYQQTPGQGLQFLFEYFSETQRNKGNFPGRFSGRQFSNSRSEMNVSTLELGDSALYLCASSPEGSGRIGDTQYFGPGTRLTVL.

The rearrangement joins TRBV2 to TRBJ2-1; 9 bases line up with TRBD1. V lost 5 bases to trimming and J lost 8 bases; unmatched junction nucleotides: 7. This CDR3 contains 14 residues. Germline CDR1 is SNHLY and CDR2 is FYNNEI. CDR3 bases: TGTGCCAGCAGTCAGGGACAGGGTTGGGATGAGCAGTTCTTC. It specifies CASSQGQGWDEQFF.

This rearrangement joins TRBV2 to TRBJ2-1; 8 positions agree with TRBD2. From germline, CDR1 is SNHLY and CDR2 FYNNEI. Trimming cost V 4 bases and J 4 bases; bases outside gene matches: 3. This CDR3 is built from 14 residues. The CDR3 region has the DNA TGTGCCAGCAGTGCCCGACTAGCGTACAATGAGCAGTTCTTC. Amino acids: CASSARLAYNEQFF.

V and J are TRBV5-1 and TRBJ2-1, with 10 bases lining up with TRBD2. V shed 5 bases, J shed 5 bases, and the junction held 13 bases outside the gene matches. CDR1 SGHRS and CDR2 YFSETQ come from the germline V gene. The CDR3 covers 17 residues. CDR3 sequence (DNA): TGCGCCAGCAGGGTTAGACTAGCGGGTGGAGCCCACAATGAGCAGTTCTTC. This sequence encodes CASRVRLAGGAHNEQFF.

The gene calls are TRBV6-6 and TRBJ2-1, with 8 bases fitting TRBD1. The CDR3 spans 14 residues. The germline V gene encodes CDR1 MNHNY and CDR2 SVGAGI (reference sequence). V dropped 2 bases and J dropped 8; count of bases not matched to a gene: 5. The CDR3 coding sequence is TGTGCCAGCAGTTACGGACAGGGTAGAGATGAGCAGTTCTTC. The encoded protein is CASSYGQGRDEQFF.

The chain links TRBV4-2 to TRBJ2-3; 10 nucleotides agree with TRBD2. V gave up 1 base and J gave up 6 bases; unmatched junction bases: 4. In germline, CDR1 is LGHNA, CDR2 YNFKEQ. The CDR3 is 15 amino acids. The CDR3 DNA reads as TGTGCCAGCAGCCAAGGAAGCGGGGGGGCGGATACGCAGTATTTT. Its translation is CASSQGSGGADTQYF.

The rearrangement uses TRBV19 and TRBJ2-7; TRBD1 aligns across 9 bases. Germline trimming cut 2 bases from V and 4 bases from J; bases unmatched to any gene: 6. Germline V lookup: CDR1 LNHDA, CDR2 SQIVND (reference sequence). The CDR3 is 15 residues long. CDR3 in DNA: TGTGCCAGTAGTATACCCGGGACAGGGCTATACGAGCAGTACTTC. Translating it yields CASSIPGTGLYEQYF.

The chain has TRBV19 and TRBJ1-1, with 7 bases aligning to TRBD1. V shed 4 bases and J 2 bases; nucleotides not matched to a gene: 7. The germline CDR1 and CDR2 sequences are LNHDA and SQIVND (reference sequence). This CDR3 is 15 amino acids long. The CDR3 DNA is TGTGCCAGTAGTACCTGGACAGGAAGCAACACTGAAGCTTTCTTT. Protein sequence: CASSTWTGSNTEAFF.

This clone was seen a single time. The CDR3 DNA is TGTGCCAGCAGACGGGACACCCAAGAGACCCAGTACTTC. This gives the protein CASRRDTQETQYF. The rearrangement joins TRBV2 to TRBJ2-5, with D tentatively TRBD1 (6 bases). This CDR3 region has 13 residues. Germline loops: CDR1 SNHLY, CDR2 FYNNEI. V was clipped by 6 bases and J by 1 base, with 9 bases between them. Based on the CDR3 plus reference TRBV2 and TRBJ2-5, the full variable domain is EPEVTQTPSHQVTQMGQEVILRCVPISNHLYFYWYRQILGQKVEFLVSFYNNEISEKSEIFDDQFSVERPDGSNFTLKIRSTKLEDSAMYFCASRRDTQETQYFGPGTRLLVL.

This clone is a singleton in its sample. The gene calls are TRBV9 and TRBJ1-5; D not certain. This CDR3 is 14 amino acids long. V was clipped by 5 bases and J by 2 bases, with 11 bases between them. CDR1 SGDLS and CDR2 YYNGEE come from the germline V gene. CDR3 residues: CASRPGLRNQPQHF. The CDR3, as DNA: TGTGCCAGCAGACCCGGACTCCGCAATCAGCCCCAGCATTTT. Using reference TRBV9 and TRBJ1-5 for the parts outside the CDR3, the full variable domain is DSGVTQTPKHLITATGQRVTLRCSPRSGDLSVYWYQQSLDQGLQFLIQYYNGEERAKGNILERFSAQQFPDLHSELNLSSLELGDSALYFCASRPGLRNQPQHFGDGTRLSIL.

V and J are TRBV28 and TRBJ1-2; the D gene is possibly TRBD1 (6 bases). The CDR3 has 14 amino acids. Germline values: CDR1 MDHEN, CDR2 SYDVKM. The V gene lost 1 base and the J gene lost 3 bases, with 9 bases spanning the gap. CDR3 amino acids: CASSLSGTYYGYTF. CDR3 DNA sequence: TGTGCCAGCAGTTTATCGGGGACATACTATGGCTACACCTTC.

The CDR3 loop is CSVEGQGIYEQYF. The DNA of the CDR3 is TGCAGCGTTGAAGGACAGGGGATCTACGAGCAGTACTTC. The J gene is TRBJ2-7, the V gene TRBV29-1; TRBD1 matches at 8 bases. The CDR3 consists of 13 residues. Germline-derived CDR1 and CDR2 are SQVTM and ANQGSEA. Unmatched junction bases numbered 2, after V lost 1 base and J lost 3 bases.

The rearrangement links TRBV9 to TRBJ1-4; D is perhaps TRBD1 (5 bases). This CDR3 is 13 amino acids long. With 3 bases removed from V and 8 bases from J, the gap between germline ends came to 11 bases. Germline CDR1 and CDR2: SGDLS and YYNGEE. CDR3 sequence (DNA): TGTGCCAGCAGCGCCAGGGTGTGGGAAAAACTGTTTTTT. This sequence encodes CASSARVWEKLFF.